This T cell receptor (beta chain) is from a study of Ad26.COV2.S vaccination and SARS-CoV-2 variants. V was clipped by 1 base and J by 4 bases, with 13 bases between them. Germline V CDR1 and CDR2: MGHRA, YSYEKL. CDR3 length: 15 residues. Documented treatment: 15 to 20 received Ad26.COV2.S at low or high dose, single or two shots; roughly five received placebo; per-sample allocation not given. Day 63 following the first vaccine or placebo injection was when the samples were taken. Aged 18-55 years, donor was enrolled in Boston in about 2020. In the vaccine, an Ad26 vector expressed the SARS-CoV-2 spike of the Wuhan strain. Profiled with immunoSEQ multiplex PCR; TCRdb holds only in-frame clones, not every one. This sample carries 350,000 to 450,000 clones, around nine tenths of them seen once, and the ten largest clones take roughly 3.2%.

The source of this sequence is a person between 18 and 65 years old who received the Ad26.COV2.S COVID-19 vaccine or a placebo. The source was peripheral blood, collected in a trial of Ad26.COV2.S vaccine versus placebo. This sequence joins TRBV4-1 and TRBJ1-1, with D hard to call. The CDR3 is CASSQVLGMVTEAFF. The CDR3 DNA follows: TGCGCCAGCAGCCAAGTGTTGGGGATGGTCACTGAAGCTTTCTTT.